Shown below are 30 T cell receptor beta chains from a single sample sequenced in a study of neurological immune-mediated disorders. The time point was: longitudinal time-point 3. TCRdb independently ran MiXCR on the 5' RACE reads; one entry per CDR3 protein. Among approximately 80,000 distinct CDR3 sequences listed, around 4% were seen once. What was sequenced was PBMCs. The receptors here all came from a woman aged 55-70 years with multiple sclerosis.

This clonotype appeared many times. V and J are TRBV24-1 and TRBJ2-2, with D possibly being TRBD1 (5 bases). Per the germline V gene, CDR1 is KGHDR and CDR2 is SFDVKD. V gave up 0 bases and J gave up 3 bases, with 10 bases separating them. The CDR3 length is 16 residues. CDR3 nucleotides: TGTGCCACCAGTGATTTGTCGGGCAGGGACACCGGGGAGCTGTTTTTT. Translation: CATSDLSGRDTGELFF.

The sample holds many counts of this clonotype. The chain combines TRBV10-3 with TRBJ2-1; D ambiguous. V lost 0 bases to trimming and J lost 10 bases, with 7 bases between them. Germline assignment: CDR1 ENHRY and CDR2 SYGVKD. The CDR3 extends over 12 amino acids. In DNA, the CDR3 is TGTGCCATCAGTGAGTCGTACGTAGAGCAGTTCTTC. Translation: CAISESYVEQFF.

This clonotype was counted at least ten times. The V and J genes are TRBV24-1 and TRBJ1-1; weak D call: TRBD1 (6 bases). V lost 5 bases to trimming and J lost 3 bases, with 9 bases between them. Germline values: CDR1 KGHDR, CDR2 SFDVKD. The CDR3 loop spans 13 amino acids. The CDR3 bases are TGTGCCACCAGTGGAGCAGGGGACACTGAAGCTTTCTTT. This sequence encodes CATSGAGDTEAFF.

This clonotype was picked up many times. The chain recombines TRBV12-3 or TRBV12-4 with TRBJ1-6; no reliable D call. The V gene lost 3 bases and the J gene lost 10 bases, with 16 bases spanning the gap. The CDR3 consists of 15 residues. The CDR3 region is CASSFLPASRSPLHF. CDR3 nucleotide sequence: TGTGCCAGCAGTTTCTTACCGGCCTCACGGTCACCCCTCCACTTT.

In this sample, this clonotype turned up many times. The chain carries TRBV28 and TRBJ2-7; D possibly corresponds to TRBD1 (6 bases). The CDR3 is 15 amino acids. Per germline, CDR1 MDHEN and CDR2 SYDVKM. The germline V and J ends were trimmed by 5 bases and 3 bases, with 17 bases remaining between them. CDR3 region: CASSQPRGRNYEQYF. Here the CDR3 DNA reads TGTGCCAGCAGTCAACCCAGGGGAAGGAACTACGAGCAGTACTTC.

This clonotype was recorded at least ten times. The V call is TRBV5-1, the J call TRBJ1-2, with 7 bases that match TRBD1. This CDR3 region has 16 residues. Germline CDR1 SGHRS, CDR2 YFSETQ. V lost 4 bases to trimming and J lost 2 bases; unmatched junction nucleotides: 11. CDR3 bases: TGCGCCAGCAGCGGTAGTACAGGGGCCTCGAACTATGGCTACACCTTC. It yields the protein CASSGSTGASNYGYTF.

This clonotype was observed at least ten times. The V call is TRBV27, the J call TRBJ2-2; D perhaps matches TRBD2 (7 bases). The V and J ends lost 7 bases and 4 bases respectively, with 19 bases between them. The germline CDR1 and CDR2 sequences are MNHEY and SMNVEV (reference sequence). The CDR3 is 16 amino acids. Written as DNA, the CDR3 is TGTGCCAGCAAGCTACTCGGGGGGCGGTCCACCGGGGAGCTGTTTTTT. It translates to CASKLLGGRSTGELFF.

This clonotype was seen at least ten times. The J gene is TRBJ1-1, the V gene TRBV6-5, with unresolved D. Per germline, CDR1 MNHEY and CDR2 SVGAGI. The V and J ends lost 4 bases and 1 base respectively, with 13 bases between them. This CDR3 has 15 residues. The CDR3 DNA sequence: TGTGCCAGCAGTTCCCTGACAATCGGGAACACTGAAGCTTTCTTT. This codes for CASSSLTIGNTEAFF.

This clonotype was recorded many times. J is TRBJ2-5 and V is TRBV5-1, with D maybe TRBD2 (6 bases). Germline assignment: CDR1 SGHRS and CDR2 YFSETQ. The CDR3 contains 14 residues. Trimming took off 3 bases at V and 4 bases at J, with 13 bases between the two ends. CDR3 protein: CASSSGEGLETQYF. In DNA form, the CDR3 reads TGCGCCAGCAGCTCGGGGGAAGGGCTAGAGACCCAGTACTTC.

This clonotype was detected ten times or more. The gene calls are TRBV5-1 and TRBJ1-6; 9 nucleotides line up with TRBD1. The V segment lost 2 bases and the J segment 10 bases; nucleotides outside the gene matches: 4. The CDR3 covers 14 residues. From germline, CDR1 is SGHRS and CDR2 YFSETQ. CDR3 sequence (DNA): TGCGCCAGCAGCTTCCGGACAGGGGACTCACCCCTCCACTTT. Its protein is CASSFRTGDSPLHF.

There are many counts of this clonotype. The gene calls are TRBV12-3 or TRBV12-4 and TRBJ2-1; TRBD1 agrees at 7 bases. The CDR3 spans 12 residues. J gave up 12 bases and V 4 bases, and 6 bases lay outside the gene matches. As DNA, the CDR3 is TGTGCCAGCAGTTCAGGGGGACCTTGGCAGTTCTTC. This encodes CASSSGGPWQFF.

This clonotype was found many times. V usage is TRBV20-1 and J usage is TRBJ1-5; D is ambiguous. CDR1 and CDR2 (germline): DFQATT, SNEGSKA (reference sequence). CDR3 length: 14 residues. The V end lost 6 bases, the J end lost 0 bases, and 12 bases lay between the germline ends. Here the CDR3 DNA reads TGCAGTGCAAAATTCGGTTATAGCAATCAGCCCCAGCATTTT. Translating it yields CSAKFGYSNQPQHF.

This clonotype was seen at least ten times. The CDR3 spells CSAPSGGAVGELFF. CDR3 nucleotides: TGCAGTGCGCCTAGCGGGGGGGCCGTCGGGGAGCTGTTTTTT. This chain uses TRBV20-1 with TRBJ2-2, with 12 positions matching TRBD2. The CDR3 runs to 14 residues. Germline V lookup: CDR1 DFQATT, CDR2 SNEGSKA (reference sequence). The trim removed 6 bases at V and 7 bases at J, leaving 6 bases unmatched.

This clonotype was seen at least ten times. The chain recombines TRBV5-5 with TRBJ2-7, with 8 bases fitting TRBD1. Germline V lookup: CDR1 SGHKS, CDR2 YYEKEE (reference sequence). V lost 0 bases to trimming and J lost 5 bases; unmatched junction nucleotides: 7. The CDR3 has 15 residues. The CDR3 DNA follows: TGTGCCAGCAGCTTGGTCGGACAGGGAAGTAACGAGCAGTACTTC. Protein product: CASSLVGQGSNEQYF.

This clonotype has at least ten counts. The J gene is TRBJ2-1, the V gene TRBV10-3, with 9 bases lining up with TRBD2. CDR3 length: 12 amino acids. CDR1 and CDR2 (germline): ENHRY, SYGVKD. V dropped 10 bases and J dropped 6; count of bases not matched to a gene: 4. The CDR3 nucleotides are TGTGCCAGGGGGACTAGCCCCAATGAGCAGTTCTTC. Its translation is CARGTSPNEQFF.

This clonotype was seen at least ten times. This rearrangement joins TRBV20-1 to TRBJ2-5; D may be TRBD1 (6 bases). Germline V gene data show CDR1 as DFQATT and CDR2 as SNEGSKA (reference sequence). V gave up 6 bases and J gave up 0 bases, with 14 bases separating them. The CDR3 totals 14 residues. The CDR3 nucleotides are TGCAGTGCCAGTCGAAACAGGGACCAAGAGACCCAGTACTTC. It codes for CSASRNRDQETQYF.

This clonotype was detected many times. This CDR3 is CASSLTTAGGYTF. The CDR3 DNA is TGCGCCAGCAGCTTGACAACCGCGGGTGGCTACACCTTC. The V call is TRBV5-1, the J call TRBJ1-2; D remains ambiguous. The CDR3 covers 13 residues. Germline V gene sequence: CDR1 SGHRS, CDR2 YFSETQ. Trimming took off 1 base at V and 7 bases at J, with 11 bases between the two ends.

Ten or more counts support this clonotype. The genes are TRBV5-1 and TRBJ2-5; 8 positions match TRBD1. In germline, CDR1 is SGHRS, CDR2 YFSETQ. CDR3 length: 16 residues. The trim removed 2 bases at V and 1 base at J, leaving 7 bases unmatched. CDR3 bases: TGCGCCAGCAGCTTCAACTCAGGGGGCCCCCAAGAGACCCAGTACTTC. It translates to CASSFNSGGPQETQYF.

This clonotype came up many times. The V gene is TRBV28, the J gene TRBJ1-2; D remains ambiguous. Germline CDR1 reads MDHEN; CDR2 reads SYDVKM. This CDR3 contains 15 residues. The V and J ends lost 7 bases and 5 bases respectively, with 20 bases between them. CDR3 region: CASKRMGLRPYGYTF. In DNA, the CDR3 is TGTGCCAGCAAAAGGATGGGCCTGAGGCCATATGGCTACACCTTC.

This clonotype was recorded at least ten times. DNA for the CDR3: TGTGCCAGCAGCTTAACAGGGGACACTGAAGCTTTCTTT. Protein product: CASSLTGDTEAFF. The chain couples TRBV7-9 to TRBJ1-1; 7 positions agree with TRBD1. This CDR3 is 13 amino acids long. The junction had 0 bases not matched to a gene; V was cut back by 2 bases and J by 3 bases. Looked up from germline, CDR1 is SEHNR and CDR2 is FQNEAQ (reference sequence).

This clonotype was counted at least ten times. V and J are TRBV7-9 and TRBJ1-1, with D hard to call. V was pared by 4 bases and J by 1 base, with 4 bases between. Germline V lookup: CDR1 SEHNR, CDR2 FQNEAQ (reference sequence). The CDR3 has 12 residues. CDR3 loop: CASSWSNTEAFF. The CDR3 DNA reads TGTGCCAGCAGCTGGTCGAACACTGAAGCTTTCTTT.

This clonotype was found many times. CDR3 region: CASSQDRLAYGYTF. DNA of the CDR3: TGTGCCAGCAGCCAAGATCGCCTGGCCTATGGCTACACCTTC. The rearrangement links TRBV3-1 to TRBJ1-2; D remains ambiguous. This CDR3 is 14 amino acids long. Germline CDR1 LGHDT, CDR2 YNNKEL (reference sequence). With 0 bases removed from V and 4 bases from J, the gap between germline ends came to 9 bases.

This clonotype was counted at least ten times. V usage is TRBV20-1 and J usage is TRBJ1-2; D ambiguous. The ends were cut back, 6 bases at V and 4 bases at J, with 12 bases in the middle. In germline, CDR1 is DFQATT, CDR2 SNEGSKA (reference sequence). This CDR3 comprises 12 residues. CDR3 amino acids: CSARPGGYGYTF. DNA for the CDR3: TGCAGTGCCCGACCGGGCGGCTATGGCTACACCTTC.

This clonotype was recorded at least ten times. The chain combines TRBV4-2 with TRBJ2-5, with D perhaps matching TRBD1 (6 bases). CDR3 length equals 15 residues. CDR1 and CDR2 from the germline V gene are LGHNA and YNFKEQ. V shed 3 bases and J shed 0 bases, with 11 bases lying between them. The CDR3 here is CASSQSRDNQETQYF. The CDR3 region has the DNA TGTGCCAGCAGCCAGTCCCGGGACAACCAAGAGACCCAGTACTTC.

This clonotype was recorded at least ten times. The junction shows a germline mismatch at one end, possibly a read error. This chain links TRBV3-1 with TRBJ2-2, with D uncertain. Germline V lookup: CDR1 LGHDT, CDR2 YNNKEL (reference sequence). CDR3 length: 15 amino acids. CDR3 nucleotides: TGTGCCAGCAGCCACTTCAACGCCAACAACGGGGAGCTGTTTTTT. It codes for CASSHFNANNGELFF.

This clonotype was picked up many times. The chain combines TRBV10-3 with TRBJ2-3; D is possibly TRBD2 (6 bases). V lost 0 bases to trimming and J lost 4 bases, with 8 bases between them. This CDR3 has 14 amino acids. Per germline, CDR1 ENHRY and CDR2 SYGVKD. This CDR3 is CAISESGGSDTQYF. CDR3 DNA: TGTGCCATCAGTGAGTCGGGGGGATCAGATACGCAGTATTTT.

The sample holds many counts of this clonotype. The chain is built from TRBV12-3 or TRBV12-4 and TRBJ1-5; D unresolved. This CDR3 is built from 12 residues. Trimming pared 3 bases from V and 7 bases from J, leaving 7 bases between. CDR3 sequence reads: CASSFGRQPQHF. CDR3 DNA sequence: TGTGCCAGCAGTTTTGGGAGACAGCCCCAGCATTTT.

Ten or more counts support this clonotype. The V and J genes are TRBV11-2 and TRBJ2-3; a possible D gene is TRBD2 (6 bases). CDR1 is SGHAT and CDR2 is FQNNGV in the germline V gene. The CDR3 length is 13 residues. Trimming stripped 8 bases from V and 2 bases from J, with 11 bases between. CDR3 sequence reads: CASLRGITDTQYF. DNA of the CDR3: TGTGCCAGCCTCCGGGGGATCACAGATACGCAGTATTTT.

This clonotype has a count of ten or more. The chain joins TRBV6-6 to TRBJ1-4; TRBD1 might be the D (5 bases). Germline V gives CDR1 MNHNY, CDR2 SVGAGI (reference sequence). V gave up 4 bases and J gave up 11 bases, with 8 bases separating them. This CDR3 spans 11 amino acids. The CDR3 DNA reads as TGTGCCAGCAGTTGGGAGGGGAAACTGTTTTTT. Protein sequence: CASSWEGKLFF.

This clonotype was picked up many times. The chain recombines TRBV20-1 with TRBJ2-7; 12 bases map to TRBD2. CDR1 DFQATT and CDR2 SNEGSKA come from the germline V gene (reference sequence). V lost 5 bases, J lost 4 bases, and 9 bases stayed unmatched. This CDR3 has 15 amino acids. The CDR3 sequence is CSASPSSGGAYEQYF. The CDR3 coding sequence is TGCAGTGCTTCCCCCTCTAGCGGGGGGGCGTACGAGCAGTACTTC.